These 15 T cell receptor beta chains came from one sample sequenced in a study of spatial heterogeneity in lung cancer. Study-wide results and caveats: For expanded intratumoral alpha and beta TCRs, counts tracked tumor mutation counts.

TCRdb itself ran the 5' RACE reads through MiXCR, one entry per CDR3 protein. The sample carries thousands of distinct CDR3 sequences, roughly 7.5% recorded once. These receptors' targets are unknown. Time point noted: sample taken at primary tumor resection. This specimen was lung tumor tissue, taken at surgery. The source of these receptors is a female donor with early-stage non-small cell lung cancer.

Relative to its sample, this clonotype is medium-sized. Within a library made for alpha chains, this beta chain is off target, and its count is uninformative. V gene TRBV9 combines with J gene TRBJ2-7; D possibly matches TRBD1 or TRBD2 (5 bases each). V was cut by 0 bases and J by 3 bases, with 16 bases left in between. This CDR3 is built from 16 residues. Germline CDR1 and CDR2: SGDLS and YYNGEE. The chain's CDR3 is CASSVASGAGYYEQYF. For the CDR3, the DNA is TGTGCCAGCAGCGTAGCTTCCGGGGCAGGGTACTACGAGCAGTACTTC.

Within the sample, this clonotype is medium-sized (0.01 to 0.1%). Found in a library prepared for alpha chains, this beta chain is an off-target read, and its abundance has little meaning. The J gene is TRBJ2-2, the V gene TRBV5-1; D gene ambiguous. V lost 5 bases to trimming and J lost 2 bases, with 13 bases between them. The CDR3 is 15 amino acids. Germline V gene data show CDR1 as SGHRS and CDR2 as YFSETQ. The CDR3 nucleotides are TGCGCCAGCAGGTTAGGAGCCCAAAACACCGGGGAGCTGTTTTTT. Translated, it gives CASRLGAQNTGELFF.

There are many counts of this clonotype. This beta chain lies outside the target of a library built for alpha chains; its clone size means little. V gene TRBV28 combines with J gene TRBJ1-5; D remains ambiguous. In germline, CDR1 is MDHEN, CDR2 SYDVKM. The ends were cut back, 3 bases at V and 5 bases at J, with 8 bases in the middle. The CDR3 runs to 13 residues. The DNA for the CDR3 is TGTGCCAGCAGTTTTGGGTTGGATCAGCCCCAGCATTTT. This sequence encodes CASSFGLDQPQHF.

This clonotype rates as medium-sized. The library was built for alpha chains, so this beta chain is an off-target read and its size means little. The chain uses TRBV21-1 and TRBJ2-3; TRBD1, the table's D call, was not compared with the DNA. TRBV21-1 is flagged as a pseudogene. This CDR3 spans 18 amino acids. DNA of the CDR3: TGTGCCAGCAGCAAAGCGCTTTACTCCGAGACACACACAGATACGCAGTATTTT. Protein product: CASSKALYSETHTDTQYF.

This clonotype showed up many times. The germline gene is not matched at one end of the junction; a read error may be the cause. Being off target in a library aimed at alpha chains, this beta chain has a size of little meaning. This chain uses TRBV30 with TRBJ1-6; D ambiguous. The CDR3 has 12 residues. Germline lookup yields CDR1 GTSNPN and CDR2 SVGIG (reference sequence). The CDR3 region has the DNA TGTGCCTGGAGTGTTGCTGCTAGACCCCCCCACTTT. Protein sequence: CAWSVAARPPHF. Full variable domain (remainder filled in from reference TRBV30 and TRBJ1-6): SQTIHQWPATLVQPVGSPLSLECTVEGTSNPNLYWYRQAAGRGLQLLFYSVGIGQISSEVPQNLSASRPQDRQFILSSKKLLLSDSGFYLCAWSVAARPPHFGNGTRLTVT.

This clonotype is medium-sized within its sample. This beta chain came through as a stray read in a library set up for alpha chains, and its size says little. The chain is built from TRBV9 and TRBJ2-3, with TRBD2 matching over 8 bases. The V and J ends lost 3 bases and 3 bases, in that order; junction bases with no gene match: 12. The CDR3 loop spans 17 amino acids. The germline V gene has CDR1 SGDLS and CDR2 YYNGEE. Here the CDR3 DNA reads TGTGCCAGCAGCGAGCTTCACGGGGCTAGCGGGACAGATACGCAGTATTTT. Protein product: CASSELHGASGTDTQYF.

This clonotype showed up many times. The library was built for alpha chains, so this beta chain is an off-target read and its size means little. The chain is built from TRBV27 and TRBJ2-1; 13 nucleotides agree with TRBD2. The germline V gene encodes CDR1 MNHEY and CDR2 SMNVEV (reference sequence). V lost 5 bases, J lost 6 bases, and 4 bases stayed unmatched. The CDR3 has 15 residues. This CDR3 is CASSPWTSGSNEQFF. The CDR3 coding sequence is TGTGCCAGCAGTCCGTGGACTAGCGGGAGCAATGAGCAGTTCTTC.

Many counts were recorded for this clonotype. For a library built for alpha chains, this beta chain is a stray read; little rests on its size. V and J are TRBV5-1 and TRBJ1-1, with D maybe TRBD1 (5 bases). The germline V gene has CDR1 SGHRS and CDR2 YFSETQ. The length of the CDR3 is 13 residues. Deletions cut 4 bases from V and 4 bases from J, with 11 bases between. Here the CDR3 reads CASSRGGLTEAFF. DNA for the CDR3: TGCGCCAGCAGCAGGGGCGGGCTCACTGAAGCTTTCTTT.

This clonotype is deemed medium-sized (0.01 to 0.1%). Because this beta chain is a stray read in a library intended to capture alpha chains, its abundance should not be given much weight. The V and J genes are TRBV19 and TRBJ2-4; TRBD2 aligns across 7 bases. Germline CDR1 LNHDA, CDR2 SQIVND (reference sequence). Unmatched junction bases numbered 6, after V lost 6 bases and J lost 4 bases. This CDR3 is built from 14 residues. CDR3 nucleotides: TGTGCCAGTAGGCCCCCGGGGGGTAAAAACATTCAGTACTTC. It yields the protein CASRPPGGKNIQYF.

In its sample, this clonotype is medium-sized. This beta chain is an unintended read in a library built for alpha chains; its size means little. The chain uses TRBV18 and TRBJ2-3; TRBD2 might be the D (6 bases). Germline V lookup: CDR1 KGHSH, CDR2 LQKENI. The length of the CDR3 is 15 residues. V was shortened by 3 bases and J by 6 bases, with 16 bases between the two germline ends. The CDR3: CASSPIMGRGDTQYF. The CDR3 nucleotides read TGTGCCAGCTCACCTATTATGGGACGGGGGGATACGCAGTATTTT.

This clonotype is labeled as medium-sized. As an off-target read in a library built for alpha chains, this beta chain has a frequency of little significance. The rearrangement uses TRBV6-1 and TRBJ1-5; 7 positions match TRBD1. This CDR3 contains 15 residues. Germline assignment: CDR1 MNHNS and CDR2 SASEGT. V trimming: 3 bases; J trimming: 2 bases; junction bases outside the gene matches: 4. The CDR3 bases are TGTGCCAGCAGTGACTGGACAGGCGGCAATCAGCCCCAGCATTTT. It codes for CASSDWTGGNQPQHF.

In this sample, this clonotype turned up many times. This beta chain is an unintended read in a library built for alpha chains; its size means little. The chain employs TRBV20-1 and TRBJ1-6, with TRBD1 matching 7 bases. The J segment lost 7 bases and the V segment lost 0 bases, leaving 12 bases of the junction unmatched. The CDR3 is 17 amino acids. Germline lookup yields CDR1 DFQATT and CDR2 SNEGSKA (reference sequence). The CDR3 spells CSARDSSDRVYNSPLHF. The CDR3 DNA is TGCAGTGCTAGAGATAGCTCCGACAGGGTTTACAATTCACCCCTCCACTTT.

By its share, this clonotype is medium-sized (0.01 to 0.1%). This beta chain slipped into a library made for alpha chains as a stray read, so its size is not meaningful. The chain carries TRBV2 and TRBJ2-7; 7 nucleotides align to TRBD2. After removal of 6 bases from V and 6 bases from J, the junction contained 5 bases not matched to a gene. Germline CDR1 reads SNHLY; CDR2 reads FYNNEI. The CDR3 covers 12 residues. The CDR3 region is CASRDAGVEQYF. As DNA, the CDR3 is TGTGCCAGCAGAGACGCGGGGGTCGAGCAGTACTTC.

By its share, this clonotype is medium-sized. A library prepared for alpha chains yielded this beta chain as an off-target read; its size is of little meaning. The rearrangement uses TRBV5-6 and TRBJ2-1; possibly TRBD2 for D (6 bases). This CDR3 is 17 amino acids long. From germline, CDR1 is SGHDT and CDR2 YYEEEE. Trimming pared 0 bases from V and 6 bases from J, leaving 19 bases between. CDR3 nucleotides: TGTGCCAGCAGCTTGGCCCTAGGCGGGAAGGTAGGCAATGAGCAGTTCTTC. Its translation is CASSLALGGKVGNEQFF.

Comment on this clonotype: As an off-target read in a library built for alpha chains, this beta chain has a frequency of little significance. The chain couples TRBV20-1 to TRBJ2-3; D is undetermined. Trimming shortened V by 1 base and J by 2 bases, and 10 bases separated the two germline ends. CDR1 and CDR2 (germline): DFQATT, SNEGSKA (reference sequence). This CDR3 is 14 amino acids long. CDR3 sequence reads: CSARAPVLTDTQYF. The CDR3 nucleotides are TGCAGTGCTAGAGCTCCCGTCCTCACAGATACGCAGTATTTT.